The T cell receptor (beta chain) described here comes from a study of T cells in Graves' hyperthyroidism and ophthalmopathy. Whole-study results and caveats: Most thyroid clonotypes expanded above 0.001 appeared in blood too. Stable hyperthyroidism and ophthalmopathy were separated using 13 V-J signatures. Ophthalmopathy was model-predicted a median around 6.1 months pre-onset.

Exclusion criteria comprised uncontrolled infection, other autoimmune disease, pregnancy or lactation. RNA transcripts gave rise to amplified TCR beta CDR3 regions. A set of HTBI primers served as the primers for a first-round RT-PCR of the TCR CDR3. TCRdb used MiXCR to reprocess the multiplex PCR reads, holding one entry per CDR3 protein. In the table there are a few hundred thousand distinct CDR3 sequences, over 35% of which are singletons. A note on this clonotype: What it binds is not known.

The CDR3 sequence is 15 residues long. Germline values: CDR1 SEHNR, CDR2 FQNEAQ (reference sequence). With V trimmed by 4 bases and J by 5 bases, 8 bases remained unmatched. What was sequenced was peripheral blood or thyroid tissue (not recorded which). The sequence was collected from an adult woman with Graves' disease, either hyperthyroidism or ophthalmopathy (not recorded which). The V gene is TRBV7-9, the J gene TRBJ1-5; 7 nucleotides match TRBD1. CDR3 sequence reads: CASSSSTGAHQPQHF. CDR3 DNA sequence: TGTGCCAGCAGCTCATCTACAGGGGCCCATCAGCCCCAGCATTTT.